A selection of T cell receptor beta chains follows, all from one sample in a study of Ad26.COV2.S vaccination and SARS-CoV-2 variants. Sequenced by immunoSEQ multiplex PCR; TCRdb stores in-frame clones only, minus some. The repertoire holds about 350,000 clones, with about 90% as singletons. This sample comprised peripheral blood, obtained after recovery from COVID-19. Receptors were obtained from a human donor who had recovered from COVID-19. Both conserved end residues are part of each CDR3. The order of the fields is J gene, V gene, D gene, clone size, CDR3 protein, CDR3 DNA. A D gene is named only where the DNA matches it firmly. Only some rows state a clone size, as once, few, many or a class for expanded clones.

J gene: TRBJ2-3; V gene: TRBV27; D gene: .; clone size: .; CDR3 protein: CASSLSSPRTDTQYF; CDR3 DNA: TGTGCCAGCAGTTTATCGAGTCCCCGCACAGATACGCAGTATTTT
J gene: TRBJ2-7; V gene: TRBV9; D gene: TRBD2; clone size: .; CDR3 protein: CASSPSGGASYEQYF; CDR3 DNA: TGTGCCAGCAGCCCTAGCGGGGGGGCCTCCTACGAGCAGTACTTC
J gene: TRBJ2-1; V gene: TRBV7-7; D gene: TRBD2; clone size: .; CDR3 protein: CASSLAPARGGNEQFF; CDR3 DNA: TGTGCTAGCAGCTTAGCCCCTGCGCGGGGGGGCAATGAGCAGTTCTTC
J gene: TRBJ2-7; V gene: TRBV11-2; D gene: TRBD1; clone size: .; CDR3 protein: CASSLVPGTGAYEQYF; CDR3 DNA: TGTGCCAGCAGCTTAGTACCCGGGACAGGGGCGTACGAGCAGTACTTC
J gene: TRBJ1-5; V gene: TRBV19; D gene: .; clone size: few; CDR3 protein: CASSSSRAAGQPQHF; CDR3 DNA: TGTGCCAGTAGCTCCAGCAGGGCTGCAGGACAGCCCCAGCATTTT
J gene: TRBJ2-3; V gene: TRBV9; D gene: TRBD2; clone size: .; CDR3 protein: CASSVGLAGTDTQYF; CDR3 DNA: TGTGCCAGCAGCGTGGGACTAGCGGGGACAGATACGCAGTATTTT
J gene: TRBJ1-1; V gene: TRBV27; D gene: .; clone size: .; CDR3 protein: CASSSSGYTEAFF; CDR3 DNA: TGTGCCAGCAGTTCATCAGGGTACACTGAAGCTTTCTTT
J gene: TRBJ2-7; V gene: TRBV29-1; D gene: TRBD1; clone size: few; CDR3 protein: CSVRGRDRDHEQYF; CDR3 DNA: TGCAGCGTGAGGGGCCGGGACAGGGACCACGAGCAGTACTTC
J gene: TRBJ2-7; V gene: TRBV11-2; D gene: .; clone size: .; CDR3 protein: CASSRGQTYEQYF; CDR3 DNA: TGTGCCAGCAGCCGGGGACAAACCTACGAGCAGTACTTC
J gene: TRBJ2-3; V gene: TRBV7-2; D gene: TRBD2; clone size: .; CDR3 protein: CASSQTSGRDTQYF; CDR3 DNA: TGTGCCAGCAGCCAGACTAGCGGAAGAGATACGCAGTATTTT
J gene: TRBJ1-2; V gene: TRBV23-1; D gene: TRBD1; clone size: .; CDR3 protein: CASTSLPVRDRVGNDYGYTF; CDR3 DNA: TGCGCCAGCACCTCTCTCCCCGTGCGGGACAGGGTAGGAAATGACTATGGCTACACCTTC
J gene: TRBJ2-7; V gene: TRBV9; D gene: .; clone size: .; CDR3 protein: CASSRQGGDEQYF; CDR3 DNA: TGTGCCAGCAGTAGACAGGGAGGCGACGAGCAGTACTTC
J gene: TRBJ1-2; V gene: TRBV6-5; D gene: TRBD1; clone size: few; CDR3 protein: CASSYTRDSHGYTF; CDR3 DNA: TGTGCCAGCAGTTACACGAGGGACAGCCATGGCTACACCTTC